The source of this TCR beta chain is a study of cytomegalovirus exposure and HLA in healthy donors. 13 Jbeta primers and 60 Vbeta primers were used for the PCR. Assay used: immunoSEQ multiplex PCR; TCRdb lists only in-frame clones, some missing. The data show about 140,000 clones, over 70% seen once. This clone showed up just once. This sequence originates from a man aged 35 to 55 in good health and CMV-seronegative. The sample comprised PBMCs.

CDR3 DNA sequence: TGTGCCAGCAGCTCGGTCGGGACAGCCTCCTACGAGCAGTACTTC. Its protein product is CASSSVGTASYEQYF. The chain combines TRBV5-4 with TRBJ2-7; 7 bases are a match to TRBD1. The germline gives CDR1 SGHNT, CDR2 YYREEE (reference sequence). The CDR3 spans 15 residues. V shed 3 bases, J shed 0 bases, and the junction held 6 bases outside the gene matches.